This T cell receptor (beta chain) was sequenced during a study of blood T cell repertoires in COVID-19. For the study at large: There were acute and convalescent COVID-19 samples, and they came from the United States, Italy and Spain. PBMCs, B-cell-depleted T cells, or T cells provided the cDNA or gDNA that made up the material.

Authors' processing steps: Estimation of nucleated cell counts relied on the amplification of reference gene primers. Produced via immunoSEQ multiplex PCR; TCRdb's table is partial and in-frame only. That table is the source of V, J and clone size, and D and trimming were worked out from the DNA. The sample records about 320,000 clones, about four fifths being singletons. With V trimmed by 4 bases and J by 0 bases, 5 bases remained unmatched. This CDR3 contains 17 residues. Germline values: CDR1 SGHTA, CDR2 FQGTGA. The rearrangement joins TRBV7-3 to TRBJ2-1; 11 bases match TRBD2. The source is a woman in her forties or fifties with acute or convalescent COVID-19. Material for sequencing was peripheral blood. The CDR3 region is CASSSDSGRASYNEQFF. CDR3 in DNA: TGTGCCAGCAGCTCAGATAGCGGGAGGGCCTCCTACAATGAGCAGTTCTTC.